A selection of T cell receptor beta chains follows, all from one sample in a study of blood T cell repertoires in COVID-19. Assay used: immunoSEQ multiplex PCR; TCRdb lists only in-frame clones, some missing. This table holds roughly 280,000 clones, about nine tenths found once. The sequenced sample consisted of peripheral blood. These receptors were collected from a woman between 45 and 60 years old who had recovered from COVID-19. Both conserved end residues are part of each CDR3. D genes are given only for firm matches. A row's size may be missing; if present it is once, few, many or a size class.

>TRBV30|.|TRBD1|TRBJ2-7
CAWADRGWNPYEQYF
TGTGCCTGGGCGGACAGGGGGTGGAATCCCTACGAGCAGTACTTC
>TRBV5-1|.|TRBD1|TRBJ1-2
CASSSYDRVLYGYTF
TGCGCCAGCAGCTCATACGACAGGGTGCTATATGGCTACACCTTC
>TRBV15|few|TRBD1|TRBJ2-3
CATSRVGTGSDTQYF
TGTGCCACCAGCAGAGTCGGGACAGGTTCGGATACGCAGTATTTT
>TRBV7-2|once|.|TRBJ2-5
CASSLFMGGETQYF
TGTGCCAGCAGCTTATTCATGGGGGGAGAGACCCAGTACTTC
>TRBV9|.|.|TRBJ2-1
CASSVQGEVNEQFF
TGTGCCAGCAGCGTACAAGGGGAGGTAAATGAGCAGTTCTTC
>TRBV30|.|TRBD2|TRBJ2-2
CAWRAGVHTGELFF
TGTGCCTGGAGAGCGGGGGTTCACACCGGGGAGCTGTTTTTT
>TRBV6-6|.|.|TRBJ1-2
CASSGAGVMDYGYTF
TGTGCCAGCAGTGGCGCAGGGGTAATGGACTATGGCTACACCTTC
>TRBV7-2|.|TRBD2|TRBJ2-7
CASSAEPSGRARGEQYF
TGTGCCAGCAGCGCAGAACCTAGCGGGAGGGCACGGGGCGAGCAGTACTTC
>TRBV7-9|.|.|TRBJ1-6
CASRGGGQSSYNSPLHF
TGTGCCAGCAGGGGAGGAGGGCAGAGCTCCTATAATTCACCCCTCCACTTT
>TRBV19|.|TRBD2|TRBJ2-3
CASSSGTSGGTDTQYF
TGTGCCAGTAGTTCTGGGACTAGCGGAGGGACAGATACGCAGTATTTT
>TRBV5-1|few|.|TRBJ1-1
CASSLDWGDTEAFF
TGCGCCAGCAGCTTGGATTGGGGGGATACTGAAGCTTTCTTT
>TRBV21-1|.|.|TRBJ1-6
CASSKGDRADAYNSPLHF
TGTGCCAGCAGCAAAGGAGACAGGGCTGACGCCTATAATTCACCCCTCCACTTT
>TRBV6-6|.|.|TRBJ2-7
CASSNNRVRDEQYF
TGTGCCAGCAGTAATAACAGGGTTCGCGACGAGCAGTACTTC
>TRBV6-1|once|.|TRBJ2-7
CASSELRVTQPYEQYF
TGTGCCAGCAGTGAACTGAGAGTCACCCAACCCTACGAGCAGTACTTC
>TRBV5-1|few|TRBD2|TRBJ2-7
CASSPGGGMRSEQYF
TGCGCCAGCAGCCCCGGGGGGGGGATGCGCTCCGAGCAGTACTTC
>TRBV27|.|.|TRBJ1-1
CASSFIRGPIVNTEAFF
TGTGCCAGCAGTTTTATCAGGGGCCCTATCGTTAACACTGAAGCTTTCTTT
>TRBV5-1|.|.|TRBJ1-1
CASRERGNTEAFF
TGCGCCAGCAGGGAACGGGGGAACACTGAAGCTTTCTTT
>TRBV2|.|.|TRBJ2-5
CASSPKLGLWVETQYF
TGTGCCAGCAGCCCGAAGTTGGGCCTTTGGGTAGAGACCCAGTACTTC
>TRBV12-3/TRBV12-4|.|.|TRBJ1-1
CASSFFAATEAFF
TGTGCCAGCAGTTTTTTCGCGGCGACTGAAGCTTTCTTT
>TRBV5-5|.|TRBD2|TRBJ2-3
CASSLGGLAATDTQYF
TGTGCCAGCAGCTTGGGGGGACTAGCGGCCACAGATACGCAGTATTTT
>TRBV20-1|.|.|TRBJ1-1
CSAPMNTEAFF
TGCAGTGCTCCTATGAACACTGAAGCTTTCTTT
>TRBV30|.|TRBD1|TRBJ1-2
CAWSNRGLGGYTF
TGTGCCTGGAGTAACAGGGGGCTGGGCGGCTACACCTTC
>TRBV7-6|.|TRBD1|TRBJ2-2
CASSLGQGANTGELFF
TGTGCCAGCAGTCTTGGACAGGGTGCAAACACCGGGGAGCTGTTTTTT
>TRBV5-1|.|TRBD1|TRBJ1-2
CASSTGQEGYGYTF
TGCGCCAGCAGTACGGGACAGGAGGGCTATGGCTACACCTTC
>TRBV14|.|TRBD1|TRBJ1-1
CASSRQTGITEAFF
TGTGCCAGCAGCCGACAGACAGGGATCACTGAAGCTTTCTTT
>TRBV28|.|.|TRBJ2-3
CASSLLLRDTQYF
TGTGCCAGCAGCCTTCTCCTGCGTGATACGCAGTATTTT
>TRBV11-2|.|TRBD2|TRBJ2-1
CASSLASGVHNEQFF
TGTGCCAGCAGCTTAGCTAGCGGGGTACACAATGAGCAGTTCTTC
>TRBV7-2|.|.|TRBJ2-2
CASSSDRTGELFF
TGTGCCAGCAGTTCCGACAGAACCGGGGAGCTGTTTTTT
>TRBV7-2|.|TRBD2|TRBJ2-7
CASSSTSGSSYEQYF
TGTGCCAGCAGCTCGACTAGCGGGAGCTCCTACGAGCAGTACTTC
>TRBV24-1|few|TRBD1|TRBJ1-2
CATSDKGQLRGYTF
TGTGCCACCAGTGACAAGGGACAGTTGCGTGGCTACACCTTC
>TRBV4-3|.|.|TRBJ1-6
CASSLRVTNSPLHF
TGCGCCAGCAGCCTGCGGGTCACTAATTCACCCCTCCACTTT
>TRBV9|.|TRBD2|TRBJ2-2
CASSPTSGNPRELFF
TGTGCCAGCAGCCCGACTAGCGGGAACCCCCGGGAGCTGTTTTTT
>TRBV13|few|TRBD1|TRBJ1-1
CASSTGQGNTEAFF
TGTGCCAGCAGCACGGGACAGGGGAACACTGAAGCTTTCTTT
>TRBV19|.|TRBD1|TRBJ1-3
CASSVLGQGVSGNTIYF
TGTGCCAGTAGCGTCTTGGGACAGGGGGTTTCTGGAAACACCATATATTTT
>TRBV2|.|.|TRBJ2-7
CAGSDGGGGSMGYEQYF
TGTGCCGGCAGTGATGGGGGGGGCGGGAGTATGGGCTACGAGCAGTACTTC
>TRBV10-3|.|.|TRBJ1-2
CAISDSRGAHNYGYTF
TGTGCCATCAGTGATTCCAGGGGCGCCCATAACTATGGCTACACCTTC
>TRBV18|.|.|TRBJ1-5
CASSRIAGDWRNQPQHF
TGTGCCAGCTCACGAATAGCAGGGGATTGGCGCAATCAGCCCCAGCATTTT
>TRBV19|.|TRBD1|TRBJ2-2
CASRRGPGWDTGELFF
TGTGCCAGTAGAAGGGGGCCGGGATGGGACACCGGGGAGCTGTTTTTT
>TRBV7-9|once|TRBD1|TRBJ1-1
CASSNQQGAGAFF
TGTGCCAGCAGCAACCAACAGGGGGCAGGGGCTTTCTTT
>TRBV5-1|.|.|TRBJ1-2
CASSPDSGYGYTF
TGCGCCAGCAGCCCGGACAGCGGCTATGGCTACACCTTC
>TRBV9|.|.|TRBJ2-6
CASSVSSSGANVLTF
TGTGCCAGCAGCGTATCGAGCTCTGGGGCCAACGTCCTGACTTTC
>TRBV12-3/TRBV12-4|.|TRBD1|TRBJ1-4
CASSDRAGEKLFF
TGTGCCAGCAGTGACAGGGCTGGTGAAAAACTGTTTTTT
>TRBV5-1|.|.|TRBJ1-1
CASRSDILNTEAFF
TGCGCCAGCAGGTCTGACATTCTCAACACTGAAGCTTTCTTT
>TRBV12-5|.|.|TRBJ1-4
CASSKGFEKLFF
TGTGCTAGTTCGAAGGGGTTCGAAAAACTGTTTTTT
>TRBV27|.|TRBD1|TRBJ1-5
CASSAPGQPNQPQHF
TGTGCCAGCAGTGCCCCGGGACAGCCTAATCAGCCCCAGCATTTT
>TRBV5-1|.|TRBD2|TRBJ2-5
CASSFGLAGVETQYF
TGCGCCAGCAGCTTTGGACTAGCGGGAGTGGAGACCCAGTACTTC
>TRBV7-9|.|.|TRBJ2-5
CASSLQRETQYF
TGTGCCAGCAGCTTACAGAGGGAGACCCAGTACTTC
>TRBV7-2|few|TRBD1|TRBJ1-6
CASSPSGQVAWNSPLHF
TGTGCCAGCAGCCCAAGCGGACAGGTGGCGTGGAATTCACCCCTCCACTTT
>TRBV28|once|TRBD1|TRBJ1-1
CASLAGGWNTEAFF
TGTGCCAGCCTCGCAGGGGGGTGGAACACTGAAGCTTTCTTT
>TRBV9|once|.|TRBJ2-3
CASSGGRTGSTDTQYF
TGTGCCAGCAGCGGCGGGAGAACAGGGTCCACAGATACGCAGTATTTT